This passage covers 11 T cell receptor beta chains from one sample sequenced in a study of blood T cell repertoires in COVID-19 (dated by TCRdb to 2020 to 2022). The library relied on the immunoSEQ multiplex PCR assay. This is the immuneACCESS table as TCRdb keeps it, with only in-frame sequences that have V and J called. A part of the clones is gone; compared with another copy, unresolved V genes explain less than half, and the rest is unexplained. The sample has about 340,000 clones on record, about 90% of them singletons. Around 3.5% of the sample is taken by the ten largest. Material: peripheral blood. These TCRs come from a woman younger than 35 who had recovered from COVID-19.

The chain carries TRBV5-1 and TRBJ2-5, with 10 bases lining up with TRBD1. Germline CDR1 reads SGHRS; CDR2 reads YFSETQ. With 3 bases clipped from V and 1 base from J, the junction kept 3 bases outside the gene matches. The CDR3 has 15 residues. The CDR3 nucleotides are TGCGCCAGCAGCTGGGGACAGGGGCCCCAAGAGACCCAGTACTTC. Its protein is CASSWGQGPQETQYF.

This clone was picked up a small number of times. This chain connects TRBV15 to TRBJ2-1; no reliable D call. Per the germline V gene, CDR1 is LNHNV and CDR2 is YYDKDF (reference sequence). V lost 0 bases to trimming and J lost 0 bases, with 3 bases between them. The CDR3 runs 14 residues. Here the CDR3 reads CATSRDYSYNEQFF. The CDR3 DNA follows: TGTGCCACCAGCAGAGATTACTCCTACAATGAGCAGTTCTTC.

This clone was detected only once. The chain uses TRBV5-6 and TRBJ2-5; TRBD2 agrees at 11 bases. Per germline, CDR1 SGHDT and CDR2 YYEEEE. This CDR3 contains 16 residues. Trimming removed 1 base from V and 2 bases from J; junction bases left unmatched: 4. The CDR3 coding sequence is TGTGCCAGCAGCTTGAGCCCTAGCGGGAGGCAAGAGACCCAGTACTTC. The encoded protein is CASSLSPSGRQETQYF.

This chain uses TRBV25-1 with TRBJ1-6; D is perhaps TRBD1 (6 bases). Germline CDR1 reads MGHDK; CDR2 reads SYGVNS. The CDR3 has 18 residues. V dropped 2 bases and J dropped 9 bases, with 23 bases sitting between them. The CDR3: CASSELPLIGDKSSPLHF. CDR3 in DNA: TGTGCCAGCAGTGAACTTCCCCTGATAGGGGACAAATCTTCACCCCTCCACTTT.

The chain carries TRBV24-1 and TRBJ2-7; no firm D call. The CDR3 consists of 16 residues. Germline V gives CDR1 KGHDR, CDR2 SFDVKD. With 1 base removed from V and 5 bases from J, the gap between germline ends came to 17 bases. The CDR3 DNA sequence: TGTGCCACCAGTGATTTCCGTACGGGTTCCCCCCACGAGCAGTACGTC. Encoded protein: CATSDFRTGSPHEQYV.

This sequence joins TRBV7-9 and TRBJ2-2; 10 positions match TRBD1. The germline gives CDR1 SEHNR, CDR2 FQNEAQ (reference sequence). V was clipped by 5 bases and J by 5 bases; unmatched bases: 5. CDR3 size: 15 residues. The CDR3 coding sequence is TGTGCCAGCAGCCCACGGACAGGGGGTACCGGGGAGCTGTTTTTT. Its translation: CASSPRTGGTGELFF.

The chain recombines TRBV19 with TRBJ2-5, with 9 bases fitting TRBD1. After removal of 5 bases from V and 2 bases from J, the junction contained 24 bases not matched to a gene. The length of the CDR3 is 21 residues. The germline CDR1 and CDR2 sequences are LNHDA and SQIVND (reference sequence). As DNA, the CDR3 is TGTGCCAGTAGTGTAACCGGGACAGGGACAATTGGGGGCTGGGTACAAGAGACCCAGTACTTC. Translating it yields CASSVTGTGTIGGWVQETQYF.

V is TRBV9 and J is TRBJ1-2, with 9 nucleotides matching TRBD1. Per the germline V gene, CDR1 is SGDLS and CDR2 is YYNGEE. The CDR3 spans 15 residues. Trimming took 1 base from V and 1 from J; bases not matched to a gene: 2. CDR3 sequence reads: CASSVTGQGNYGYTF. CDR3 sequence (DNA): TGTGCCAGCAGCGTAACGGGACAGGGTAACTATGGCTACACCTTC.

The chain recombines TRBV6-5 with TRBJ1-2; 9 positions agree with TRBD1. This CDR3 comprises 14 residues. CDR1 and CDR2 (germline): MNHEY, SVGAGI. The trim removed 6 bases at V and 2 bases at J, leaving 4 bases unmatched. CDR3 in amino acids: CASSRDRGNYGYTF. The CDR3 bases are TGTGCCAGCAGCCGAGACAGGGGGAACTATGGCTACACCTTC.

The chain is built from TRBV6-2 or TRBV6-3 and TRBJ2-7, with 9 bases matching TRBD2. The CDR3 runs to 17 residues. With 2 bases clipped from V and 2 bases from J, the junction kept 10 bases outside the gene matches. Germline CDR1 and CDR2: MNHEY and SVGEGT. The CDR3 loop reads CASSYPTSGPATYEQYV. CDR3 DNA: TGTGCCAGCAGTTACCCGACTAGCGGCCCTGCTACCTACGAGCAGTACGTC.

V is TRBV27 and J is TRBJ2-7; 14 bases line up with TRBD2. Losses at the gene ends were 8 bases for V and 4 bases for J; bases not matched to a gene: 7. Germline CDR1 reads MNHEY; CDR2 reads SMNVEV (reference sequence). The CDR3 has 15 amino acids. DNA of the CDR3: TGTGCCAGCGGAAAGGGACTAGCGGGAGCATACGAGCAGTACGTC. Its protein is CASGKGLAGAYEQYV.